The 26 T cell receptor beta chains presented below share a single source sample, sequenced in a study of shared clonotypes between healthy human individuals (TCRdb year 2020). The library was obtained by the immunoSEQ multiplex PCR assay. TCRdb stores this immuneACCESS table with in-frame sequences only. Part of the clones is absent; in the studies checked, under half of the shortfall reflects unresolved V genes, and no reason is known for the rest. The sample profile shows over 400,000 clones; around 73% of them were found once. The ten most abundant clones make up approximately 12% of the sample. Sequenced: PBMCs. Every receptor here comes from a woman aged 40 to 50 in good health. Some clones in this sample may be carry-over from other donors' samples.

The chain links TRBV19 to TRBJ1-1; D not certain. The ends were cut back, 3 bases at V and 0 bases at J, with 8 bases in the middle. Looked up from germline, CDR1 is LNHDA and CDR2 is SQIVND (reference sequence). The CDR3 covers 14 residues. DNA for the CDR3: TGTGCCAGTAGTATGGGTACATTGAACACTGAAGCTTTCTTT. Amino acids: CASSMGTLNTEAFF.

The V call is TRBV4-2, the J call TRBJ2-5; 7 nucleotides align to TRBD2. The DNA matches TRBJ2-7 better at its end, which makes the J call doubtful. CDR1 LGHNA and CDR2 YNFKEQ come from the germline V gene. This CDR3 contains 15 residues. The CDR3 coding sequence is TGTGCCAGCAGCCAAGAATGGACTAGTACAGACGAGCAGTACTTC. This encodes CASSQEWTSTDEQYF.

On this clone: A much larger clone sits a single nucleotide away, making a read error possible. Within the sample, other DNA sequences also encode this same CDR3. The V call is TRBV5-1, the J call TRBJ2-1; 9 bases align to TRBD1. The CDR3 runs 15 residues. Germline V gene sequence: CDR1 SGHRS, CDR2 YFSETQ. The V segment lost 3 bases and the J segment 0 bases; nucleotides outside the gene matches: 1. The CDR3 sequence is CASSSGQGSYNEQFF. In DNA form, the CDR3 reads TGCGCCAGCAGCTCGGGACAGGGCTCCTACAATGAGCAGTTCTTC.

The gene calls are TRBV6-6 and TRBJ2-7; TRBD2 might be the D (5 bases). V gave up 6 bases and J gave up 4 bases, with 7 bases separating them. This CDR3 is built from 11 residues. CDR1 MNHNY and CDR2 SVGAGI come from the germline V gene (reference sequence). CDR3: CASSREYEQYF. The DNA of the CDR3 is TGTGCCAGCAGCCGGGAATACGAGCAGTACTTC.

This clone occurred once. This chain joins TRBV19 and TRBJ1-5, with no clear D. Germline V lookup: CDR1 LNHDA, CDR2 SQIVND (reference sequence). V was trimmed by 7 bases and J by 3 bases, leaving 13 bases between them. This CDR3 has 14 amino acids. CDR3 sequence reads: CASTLGSNNQPQHF. The CDR3 nucleotides are TGTGCCAGTACCCTCGGCAGCAACAATCAGCCCCAGCATTTT.

This clone was counted a single time. The chain uses TRBV9 and TRBJ1-3; D not certain. Germline V CDR1 and CDR2: SGDLS, YYNGEE. V was shortened by 0 bases and J by 11 bases, with 12 bases between the two germline ends. This CDR3 contains 13 residues. CDR3: CASSVEERGSIYF. For the CDR3, the DNA is TGTGCCAGCAGCGTAGAGGAACGAGGGTCCATATATTTT.

The chain is built from TRBV2 and TRBJ1-5; the D is unclear. Germline CDR1 is SNHLY and CDR2 is FYNNEI. V was trimmed by 3 bases and J by 6 bases, leaving 6 bases between them. CDR3 length equals 12 residues. The DNA of the CDR3 is TGTGCCAGCAGTGATATCCCTCAGCCCCAGCATTTT. Translated, it gives CASSDIPQPQHF. Looking up the rest from reference TRBV2 and TRBJ1-5 gives the full variable domain: EPEVTQTPSHQVTQMGQEVILRCVPISNHLYFYWYRQILGQKVEFLVSFYNNEISEKSEIFDDQFSVERPDGSNFTLKIRSTKLEDSAMYFCASSDIPQPQHFGDGTRLSIL.

The CDR3 sequence is CASSSAPGLAGSEQFF. The CDR3 nucleotides read TGTGCCAGCAGTTCCGCTCCGGGACTAGCGGGTTCTGAGCAGTTCTTC. V gene TRBV5-4 combines with J gene TRBJ2-1; 12 nucleotides match TRBD2. The CDR3 is 16 amino acids. Germline V gene lookup returns CDR1 SGHNT and CDR2 YYREEE (reference sequence). V lost 5 bases to trimming and J lost 9 bases; unmatched junction nucleotides: 12.

This sequence joins TRBV28 and TRBJ1-2; 9 positions agree with TRBD1. In germline, CDR1 is MDHEN, CDR2 SYDVKM. V was clipped by 3 bases and J by 8 bases; unmatched bases: 10. This CDR3 is built from 15 residues. In DNA form, the CDR3 reads TGTGCCAGCAGTTTTGCCGGGACAGGGCGCGAGGGCTACACCTTC. This gives the protein CASSFAGTGREGYTF.

In this sample, this clone turned up once. V is TRBV28 and J is TRBJ1-1; no firm D call. This CDR3 is built from 17 residues. V was cut by 5 bases and J by 0 bases, with 19 bases left in between. Germline CDR1 and CDR2: MDHEN and SYDVKM. CDR3 DNA: TGTGCCAGCAGTCCCATCGGTGCAGATAGTATGAACACTGAAGCTTTCTTT. The encoded protein is CASSPIGADSMNTEAFF.

This clone was seen once. This same CDR3 is encoded by further DNA sequences in the sample. V and J are TRBV27 and TRBJ2-2; D gene unclear. The CDR3 sequence is 13 residues long. V was clipped by 4 bases and J by 5 bases, with 8 bases between them. Germline values: CDR1 MNHEY, CDR2 SMNVEV (reference sequence). CDR3 amino acids: CASSWRETGELFF. As DNA, the CDR3 is TGTGCCAGCAGTTGGCGCGAAACCGGGGAGCTGTTTTTT.

This chain joins TRBV27 and TRBJ2-3, with TRBD1 as a possible D gene (6 bases). Germline-derived CDR1 and CDR2 are MNHEY and SMNVEV (reference sequence). The CDR3 contains 16 residues. V shed 5 bases and J shed 3 bases, with 18 bases lying between them. The CDR3 DNA reads as TGTGCCAGCAGTCGAACCCCGCAGGGGTGGACAGATACGCAGTATTTT. This gives the protein CASSRTPQGWTDTQYF.

This clone appeared a few times. The gene calls are TRBV2 and TRBJ1-5; D gene unclear. The V and J ends lost 7 bases and 4 bases respectively, with 8 bases between them. Germline V gene lookup returns CDR1 SNHLY and CDR2 FYNNEI. CDR3 size: 12 residues. The CDR3 loop reads CASTGMNQPQHF. The DNA for the CDR3 is TGTGCCAGCACGGGTATGAATCAGCCCCAGCATTTT.

The CDR3: CASRPPGGSYEQYF. CDR3 DNA: TGTGCCAGCAGACCCCCCGGCGGCTCCTACGAGCAGTACTTC. This chain links TRBV28 with TRBJ2-7; D not resolved. This CDR3 has 14 residues. The ends were cut back, 6 bases at V and 0 bases at J, with 12 bases in the middle. The germline V gene has CDR1 MDHEN and CDR2 SYDVKM.

The chain couples TRBV28 to TRBJ1-4; D may be TRBD1 (5 bases). Germline CDR1 is MDHEN and CDR2 is SYDVKM. This CDR3 has 17 amino acids. V lost 1 base, J lost 8 bases, and 20 bases lay in between. CDR3 in DNA: TGTGCCAGCAGTTTATTGGCCGGGACCTCCCATCAGGAAAAACTGTTTTTT. This sequence encodes CASSLLAGTSHQEKLFF.

J is TRBJ2-3 and V is TRBV6-5; TRBD2 matches at 11 bases. The CDR3 runs 15 residues. Germline V lookup: CDR1 MNHEY, CDR2 SVGAGI. The ends lost 8 bases at V and 4 bases at J; junction bases unmatched: 8. In DNA, the CDR3 is TGTGCCAGCTGCCTGACTAGCGGGACCGCAGATACGCAGTATTTT. Its protein product is CASCLTSGTADTQYF.

The rearrangement uses TRBV7-9 and TRBJ2-2, with 7 bases lining up with TRBD1. V shed 7 bases, J shed 4 bases, and the junction held 15 bases outside the gene matches. This CDR3 contains 17 residues. Germline-derived CDR1 and CDR2 are SEHNR and FQNEAQ (reference sequence). CDR3 sequence: CASNNKYPGQSTGELFF. CDR3 DNA: TGTGCCAGCAACAACAAATACCCGGGACAGAGCACCGGGGAGCTGTTTTTT.

The table lists this clone with a few counts. This chain uses TRBV9 with TRBJ2-2; 7 bases map to TRBD2. Germline V gives CDR1 SGDLS, CDR2 YYNGEE. The CDR3 sequence is 14 residues long. The trim removed 7 bases at V and 7 bases at J, leaving 10 bases unmatched. The CDR3 DNA follows: TGTGCCAGCGCGGGGTTAGCGGGTGGCGGGGAGCTGTTTTTT. This translates into CASAGLAGGGELFF.

The CDR3 nucleotides read TGCGCCAGCAGCTTGGGGGGGCGTCCCGGTAACAATGAGCAGTTCTTC. It is translated as CASSLGGRPGNNEQFF. The V call is TRBV5-1, the J call TRBJ2-1; tentatively, D is TRBD1 (6 bases). CDR1 is SGHRS, CDR2 YFSETQ, per germline. This CDR3 spans 16 amino acids. Trimming stripped 0 bases from V and 5 bases from J, with 15 bases between.

This clone was seen a handful of times. The gene calls are TRBV25-1 and TRBJ2-2, with D maybe TRBD1 (5 bases). Germline loops: CDR1 MGHDK, CDR2 SYGVNS. The length of the CDR3 is 16 residues. V lost 6 bases and J lost 2, with 16 bases in between. CDR3 sequence: CASRGRVGRNTGELFF. CDR3 nucleotides: TGTGCCAGCAGGGGGCGTGTCGGACGAAACACCGGGGAGCTGTTTTTT.

For this clone: This may come from a read error, since a much larger clone is one base off. The CDR3 does not end in the conserved phenylalanine or tryptophan, so this is likely a read error. This chain connects TRBV4-1 to TRBJ2-3; D perhaps matches TRBD1 (5 bases). V was trimmed by 0 bases and J by 3 bases, leaving 16 bases between them. In germline, CDR1 is MGHRA, CDR2 YSYEKL. The CDR3 has 17 amino acids. CDR3 nucleotide sequence: TGCGCCAGCAGCCAAGATCTTCAGGCAGGGTATACAGATACGCAGTATCTT. Translated, it gives CASSQDLQAGYTDTQYL.

This chain's CDR3 is CSVSTAAGPAGTQYF. CDR3 DNA: TGCAGCGTTTCCACTGCAGCAGGACCAGCGGGGACCCAGTACTTC. This chain uses TRBV29-1 with TRBJ2-5; D may be TRBD2 (6 bases). V lost 5 bases, J lost 7 bases, and 23 bases lay in between. CDR3 length equals 15 residues. Per germline, CDR1 SQVTM and CDR2 ANQGSEA.

The rearrangement joins TRBV7-9 to TRBJ2-3, with 9 nucleotides matching TRBD2. The CDR3 extends over 18 amino acids. The germline V gene encodes CDR1 SEHNR and CDR2 FQNEAQ (reference sequence). The J segment lost 1 base and the V segment lost 5 bases, leaving 13 bases of the junction unmatched. CDR3 coding DNA: TGTGCCAGCAGCCTCACTTACTCTCTAGCGGGGCGCACAGATACGCAGTATTTT. Amino acids: CASSLTYSLAGRTDTQYF.

The count of this clone is one. The V gene is TRBV5-4, the J gene TRBJ2-2, with 7 bases aligning to TRBD2. This CDR3 has 16 residues. The V gene's germline CDR1 is SGHNT and CDR2 YYREEE (reference sequence). V trimming: 4 bases; J trimming: 4 bases; junction bases outside the gene matches: 10. The chain's CDR3 is CASSGKRDGVTGELFF. The CDR3 DNA follows: TGTGCCAGCAGCGGGAAGCGGGATGGGGTCACCGGGGAGCTGTTTTTT.

This clone was seen once. The chain has TRBV19 and TRBJ2-2, with D possibly matching TRBD1 (5 bases). Between the trimmed V and J ends, which lost 5 bases and 6 bases, there was a span of 10 bases. Germline V gene lookup returns CDR1 LNHDA and CDR2 SQIVND (reference sequence). This CDR3 is built from 13 residues. The CDR3 nucleotides are TGTGCCAGTAGTTCTCAGGGTTCCGGGGAGCTGTTTTTT. This gives the protein CASSSQGSGELFF. Filled out from reference TRBV19 and TRBJ2-2, the complete variable domain reads DGGITQSPKYLFRKEGQNVTLSCEQNLNHDAMYWYRQDPGQGLRLIYYSQIVNDFQKGDIAEGYSVSREKKESFPLTVTSAQKNPTAFYLCASSSQGSGELFFGEGSRLTVL.

Comment on this clone: The same CDR3 arises from other DNA sequences in this sample as well. The chain combines TRBV30 with TRBJ1-2; the D is unclear. Germline V gene lookup returns CDR1 GTSNPN and CDR2 SVGIG (reference sequence). V lost 0 bases, J lost 2 bases, and 4 bases lay in between. The CDR3 consists of 12 residues. The CDR3 protein is CAWSVTNYGYTF. The DNA for the CDR3 is TGTGCCTGGAGTGTAACGAACTATGGCTACACCTTC. Full variable domain (missing parts from reference TRBV30 and TRBJ1-2): SQTIHQWPATLVQPVGSPLSLECTVEGTSNPNLYWYRQAAGRGLQLLFYSVGIGQISSEVPQNLSASRPQDRQFILSSKKLLLSDSGFYLCAWSVTNYGYTFGSGTRLTVV.